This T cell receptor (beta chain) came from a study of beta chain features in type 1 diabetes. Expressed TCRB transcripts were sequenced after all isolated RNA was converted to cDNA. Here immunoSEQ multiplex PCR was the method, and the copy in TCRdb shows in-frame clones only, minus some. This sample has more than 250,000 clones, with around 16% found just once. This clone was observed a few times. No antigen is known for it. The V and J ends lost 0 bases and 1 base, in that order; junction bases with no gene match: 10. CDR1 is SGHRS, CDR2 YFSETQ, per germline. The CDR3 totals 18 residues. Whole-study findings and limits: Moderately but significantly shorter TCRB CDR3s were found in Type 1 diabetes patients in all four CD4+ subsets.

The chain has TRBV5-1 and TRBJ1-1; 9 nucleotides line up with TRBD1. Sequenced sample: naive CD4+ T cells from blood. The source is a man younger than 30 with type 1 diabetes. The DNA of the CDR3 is TGCGCCAGCAGCTTGGGTAAAACAGGGGGCGTGAGGAACACTGAAGCTTTCTTT. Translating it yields CASSLGKTGGVRNTEAFF.